The T cell receptor beta chain under discussion was sequenced for a study of CD8+ T cells in alopecia areata. Notes on the study in general: Alopecia totalis/universalis scalp especially showed more expanded CD8+ clones than normal scalp. One nonresponder leaves baseline CD8+ expansion's link to response uncertain. Expanded CD8+ clones among the top 100, as well as scalp clonality, were significantly decreased by tofacitinib.

Specified treatment: oral pan-JAK inhibitor, 5-10 mg twice daily. Sorting from PBMCs produced CD4+ and CD8+ T cells. Isolated RNA was reverse transcribed into cDNA used as the sequencing template. Clones were read by immunoSEQ multiplex PCR, and TCRdb kept only the in-frame ones, dropping some. Of some 58,000 clones listed, roughly 46% are singletons. This clone has a handful of counts. As yet, its antigen is unknown. The germline V gene has CDR1 MNHEY and CDR2 SMNVEV (reference sequence). The V end was cut by 2 bases, the J end by 1 base, with 12 bases between. This CDR3 region has 15 residues. The material was CD8+ T cells sorted from blood, obtained at approximately week 39, from a patient treated with tofacitinib. This TCR was recovered from a human donor with alopecia areata. This rearrangement joins TRBV27 to TRBJ2-7, with D possibly matching TRBD2 (5 bases). The CDR3 bases are TGTGCCAGCAGTTTAACCCCGCGGGCATCCTACGAGCAGTACTTC. This codes for CASSLTPRASYEQYF.